This TCR beta chain was sequenced for a study of T cells after yellow fever vaccination. Broader study findings: A large majority of primary-vaccination clones showed up again after the booster (roughly 96% CD4, around 88% CD8). Although most clonotypes did not, a small share appeared in both CD4 and CD8 compartments.

Comment on this clonotype: The antigen is not known.

V lost 6 bases and J 4 bases, leaving 12 bases between the germline ends. The CDR3 is 13 amino acids. Germline loops: CDR1 DFQATT, CDR2 SNEGSKA (reference sequence). TCRdb analysed the 5' RACE reads with MiXCR anew, one entry per CDR3 protein. The table includes approximately 510,000 distinct CDR3 sequences, 21% detected once. The sequence was obtained from a man aged 18 to 30 who received the YFV17D yellow fever vaccine. The chain uses TRBV20-1 and TRBJ1-4; D gene ambiguous. Specimen: PBMCs, collected roughly 20 days after the first yellow fever vaccination. The CDR3 DNA sequence: TGCAGTGCGCCGGGCTCTGGTAATGAAAAACTGTTTTTT. This sequence encodes CSAPGSGNEKLFF.